This T cell receptor beta chain appears in the sequencing data of a study of blood T cell repertoires in COVID-19. The protocol was immunoSEQ multiplex PCR, while the TCRdb copy is restricted to in-frame clones and leaves out a portion. The sample has a few hundred thousand clones, around 88% seen once. In germline, CDR1 is LNHDA, CDR2 SQIVND (reference sequence). The CDR3 contains 15 residues. Trimming removed 5 bases at V and 1 base at J, with 14 bases between. Sequenced material: peripheral blood. The chain combines TRBV19 with TRBJ1-1; the D gene is possibly TRBD1 (5 bases). The clonotype comes from a woman in her twenties or thirties who had recovered from COVID-19. The CDR3 region has the DNA TGTGCCAGTAGTGGGACGGGACTTCGGAACACTGAAGCTTTCTTT. Amino acid sequence: CASSGTGLRNTEAFF.